The next 13 T cell receptor beta chains were all read from a single sample in a study of T-cell reconstitution after alpha-beta-depleted transplantation in children. Unique molecular identifiers were incorporated into the prepared TCRbeta library. TCRdb called the PCR reads again in MiXCR, with one record for every CDR3 protein. The sample has about 580,000 distinct CDR3 sequences, 23% seen once. Here the sequenced sample was PBMCs, mostly from graft donor cells, taken 360 days after TCRalphabeta/CD19-depleted stem cell transplant. The receptors derive from a boy under two years old who had a stem cell transplant for acute myeloid leukemia, so the T cells may come from the graft donor.

This clonotype has a count of ten or more. The CDR3 reads CSAQGQGLTHEQYF. The DNA for the CDR3 is TGCAGTGCCCAGGGGCAGGGCCTAACTCACGAGCAGTACTTC. The chain carries TRBV20-1 and TRBJ2-7, with a tentative D call TRBD1 (6 bases). Germline CDR1 DFQATT, CDR2 SNEGSKA (reference sequence). CDR3 length equals 14 residues. Trimming stripped 6 bases from V and 5 bases from J, with 20 bases between.

This clonotype was observed a few times. Given the absence of the conserved phenylalanine or tryptophan at the CDR3 end, a read error is likely. The DNA is omitted, as the CDR3 cannot be located on it reliably, and the CDR3 follows TCRdb's listing. V and J are TRBV5-1 and TRBJ2-1; TRBD1 reflects the table's D call only, with no check against the DNA. The CDR3 extends over 12 residues, inclusive of both ends. Per the germline V gene, CDR1 is SGHRS and CDR2 is YFSETQ. This CDR3 reads CASSSLPYPPKG.

This clonotype was seen at least ten times. The chain joins TRBV18 to TRBJ2-2; D might be TRBD2 (6 bases). V lost 5 bases and J lost 7, with 11 bases in between. The CDR3 is 13 amino acids. CDR1 and CDR2 (germline): KGHSH, LQKENI. CDR3 residues: CASSGLAFGELFF. For the CDR3, the DNA is TGTGCCAGCTCAGGTCTAGCGTTCGGGGAGCTGTTTTTT. The complete variable domain, with remaining parts taken from reference TRBV18 and TRBJ2-2, reads NAGVMQNPRHLVRRRGQEARLRCSPMKGHSHVYWYRQLPEEGLKFMVYLQKENIIDESGMPKERFSAEFPKEGPSILRIQQVVRGDSAAYFCASSGLAFGELFFGEGSRLTVL.

The chain couples TRBV7-2 to TRBJ2-1, with D perhaps TRBD2 (6 bases). The CDR3 length is 16 residues. Trimming stripped 7 bases from V and 0 bases from J, with 16 bases between. Germline V gives CDR1 SGHTA, CDR2 FQGNSA. The CDR3 nucleotides read TGTGCCAGCAAGGATGGGGGGACCAGCTCCTACAATGAGCAGTTCTTC. Its protein product is CASKDGGTSSYNEQFF.

This clonotype was picked up many times. The rearrangement links TRBV13 to TRBJ2-1; 13 nucleotides align to TRBD2. Germline trimming cut 4 bases from V and 7 bases from J; bases unmatched to any gene: 13. Germline values: CDR1 PRHDT, CDR2 FYEKMQ (reference sequence). This CDR3 contains 18 residues. CDR3 nucleotides: TGTGCCAGCAGCTCTGGGACTAGCGGGGAAGGCTCGGAGAATGAGCAGTTCTTC. This encodes CASSSGTSGEGSENEQFF.

This clonotype was detected once. The chain carries TRBV20-1 and TRBJ1-2, with 9 bases fitting TRBD1. Germline V CDR1 and CDR2: DFQATT, SNEGSKA (reference sequence). The CDR3 runs 15 residues. V was clipped by 6 bases and J by 4 bases; unmatched bases: 12. The CDR3 DNA sequence: TGCAGTGCGACGGACAGGGGCCCCCTCGCCTATGGCTACACCTTC. It codes for CSATDRGPLAYGYTF.

The rearrangement uses TRBV20-1 and TRBJ2-7; D gene unclear. The ends were cut back, 4 bases at V and 3 bases at J, with 10 bases in the middle. The germline gives CDR1 DFQATT, CDR2 SNEGSKA (reference sequence). The CDR3 totals 12 residues. CDR3: CSATNTNYEQYF. The CDR3 region has the DNA TGCAGTGCTACCAACACCAACTACGAGCAGTACTTC.

The chain couples TRBV25-1 to TRBJ1-1, with a tentative D call TRBD1 (5 bases). Per the germline V gene, CDR1 is MGHDK and CDR2 is SYGVNS. The V gene lost 2 bases and the J gene lost 11 bases, with 15 bases spanning the gap. The CDR3 totals 13 residues. CDR3: CASSERGLGRAFF. In nucleotides, the CDR3 is TGTGCCAGCAGTGAACGGGGGTTAGGACGGGCTTTCTTT.

The chain is built from TRBV7-8 and TRBJ2-5; 12 nucleotides line up with TRBD2. Germline V lookup: CDR1 SGHVS, CDR2 FQNEAQ. J lost 3 bases, V lost 4 bases, and 9 bases had no gene match. CDR3 length equals 17 residues. CDR3 nucleotides: TGTGCCAGCAGCTCCAAACTAGCGGGGGGACCAGAAGAGACCCAGTACTTC. Translated, it gives CASSSKLAGGPEETQYF.

Ten or more counts support this clonotype. This chain uses TRBV12-3 or TRBV12-4 with TRBJ2-1; TRBD1 is a possible D gene (6 bases). The V gene lost 4 bases and the J gene lost 8 bases, with 15 bases spanning the gap. There are 14 residues in the CDR3. The CDR3 loop reads CASSSFQGLDEQFF. Here the CDR3 DNA reads TGTGCCAGCAGTTCTTTCCAGGGGCTCGATGAGCAGTTCTTC.

This clonotype was counted a few times. The genes are TRBV10-3 and TRBJ2-4, with a tentative D call TRBD1 (5 bases). From germline, CDR1 is ENHRY and CDR2 SYGVKD. V was cut by 11 bases and J by 0 bases, with 14 bases left in between. CDR3 size: 14 residues. In DNA form, the CDR3 reads TGTGCCTCCGCAGGGTTCCTAGCCAAAAACATTCAGTACTTC. Translated: CASAGFLAKNIQYF.

Many counts were recorded for this clonotype. The V and J genes are TRBV20-1 and TRBJ2-5; a weak D match, TRBD1 (6 bases). Trimming took off 6 bases at V and 0 bases at J, with 17 bases between the two ends. CDR1 and CDR2 from the germline V gene are DFQATT and SNEGSKA (reference sequence). The CDR3 loop spans 15 amino acids. CDR3 in DNA: TGCAGTGCCTTGGACAGTAGGCAGGACCAAGAGACCCAGTACTTC. Residues: CSALDSRQDQETQYF.

This rearrangement joins TRBV20-1 to TRBJ2-7; D remains unclear. Germline CDR1 reads DFQATT; CDR2 reads SNEGSKA (reference sequence). The V end was cut by 6 bases, the J end by 6 bases, with 18 bases between. This CDR3 comprises 13 residues. The CDR3 reads CSAGRRAPSEQYF. In nucleotides, the CDR3 is TGCAGTGCCGGCCGTAGAGCTCCTAGCGAGCAGTACTTC.